The 28 T cell receptor beta chains below were found in one sample sequenced in a study of blood T cell repertoires in COVID-19. Produced via immunoSEQ multiplex PCR; TCRdb's table is partial and in-frame only. The table includes some 400,000 clones, more than 75% detected once. Sequencing was done on a sample of peripheral blood. All receptors come from a human donor with acute or convalescent COVID-19. The donor label of this sample is uncertain.

This clone was seen more than once but under ten times. The gene calls are TRBV18 and TRBJ1-3; weak D call: TRBD1 (6 bases). This CDR3 is 17 amino acids long. Germline V gives CDR1 KGHSH, CDR2 LQKENI. The V end lost 6 bases, the J end lost 4 bases, and 22 bases lay between the germline ends. As DNA, the CDR3 is TGTGCCAGCTCGAACACCAGTCCGCGGACAGTAGGAAACACCATATATTTT. Translated, it gives CASSNTSPRTVGNTIYF.

This clone was seen a handful of times. The chain combines TRBV7-9 with TRBJ1-1; a weak D match, TRBD1 (6 bases). The CDR3 is made up of 15 amino acids. V lost 4 bases to trimming and J lost 2 bases, with 14 bases between them. Germline CDR1 reads SEHNR; CDR2 reads FQNEAQ (reference sequence). The CDR3: CASSSPGHQNTEAFF. The CDR3 DNA reads TGTGCCAGCAGCTCACCGGGACACCAAAACACTGAAGCTTTCTTT.

J is TRBJ2-3 and V is TRBV7-9; 13 bases agree with TRBD2. Germline CDR1 is SEHNR and CDR2 is FQNEAQ (reference sequence). The junction had 9 bases not matched to a gene; V was cut back by 5 bases and J by 1 base. The CDR3 runs 18 residues. CDR3 sequence (DNA): TGTGCCAGCAGCAACAACCCCGGGACTAGCGGGGGCACAGATACGCAGTATTTT. It encodes CASSNNPGTSGGTDTQYF.

As for this clone: At the DNA level, this CDR3 is encoded by other sequences in the same sample as well. This chain joins TRBV3-1 (or the pseudogene TRBV3-2) and TRBJ1-1; D is possibly TRBD1 (6 bases). Germline CDR1 LGHDT, CDR2 YNNKEL (reference sequence). This CDR3 is built from 13 residues. V was trimmed by 4 bases and J by 2 bases, leaving 8 bases between them. CDR3 nucleotides: TGTGCCAGCAGCCGGGGGCTAAACACTGAAGCTTTCTTT. As protein: CASSRGLNTEAFF.

The chain has TRBV7-2 and TRBJ1-2; 11 nucleotides match TRBD1. V was clipped by 4 bases and J by 6 bases; unmatched bases: 19. The CDR3 runs 19 residues. Germline V gene sequence: CDR1 SGHTA, CDR2 FQGNSA. The CDR3 sequence: CASSSFPPGQGGYLDGYTF. CDR3 sequence (DNA): TGTGCCAGCAGCTCCTTCCCCCCGGGACAGGGGGGTTATCTTGATGGCTACACCTTC.

The rearrangement links TRBV2 to TRBJ2-7; the D gene is possibly TRBD1 (6 bases). From germline, CDR1 is SNHLY and CDR2 FYNNEI. The CDR3 extends over 12 amino acids. The V gene lost 6 bases and the J gene lost 4 bases, with 10 bases spanning the gap. The CDR3 here is CASSSTGYEQYF. The CDR3 DNA reads as TGTGCCAGCAGCTCCACAGGGTACGAGCAGTACTTC.

V and J are TRBV10-3 and TRBJ2-1; D is perhaps TRBD2 (6 bases). Trimming removed 5 bases at V and 0 bases at J, with 14 bases between. The CDR3 totals 16 residues. Germline V gives CDR1 ENHRY, CDR2 SYGVKD. The CDR3 protein is CAISSVAASSYNEQFF. The DNA of the CDR3 is TGTGCCATCAGTTCGGTAGCGGCCAGCTCCTACAATGAGCAGTTCTTC.

The chain uses TRBV6-5 and TRBJ2-1, with TRBD2 matching over 10 bases. This CDR3 comprises 15 residues. Unmatched junction bases numbered 7, after V lost 6 bases and J lost 5 bases. CDR1 MNHEY and CDR2 SVGAGI come from the germline V gene. CDR3 nucleotides: TGTGCCAGCAGCCTAATAGCGGGAGGCCACAATGAGCAGTTCTTC. Amino acids: CASSLIAGGHNEQFF.

This clone was picked up one time. CDR3 region: CASSLARASDTQYF. The CDR3 DNA reads TGTGCCAGCAGCTTAGCGAGGGCCTCGGATACGCAGTATTTT. This chain joins TRBV7-2 and TRBJ2-3, with a possible D match to TRBD2 (5 bases). CDR3 length: 14 residues. Per germline, CDR1 SGHTA and CDR2 FQGNSA. Trimming pared 0 bases from V and 6 bases from J, leaving 10 bases between.

V usage is TRBV28 and J usage is TRBJ2-1; TRBD2 is a possible D gene (7 bases). Germline CDR1 MDHEN, CDR2 SYDVKM. This CDR3 spans 15 amino acids. V lost 1 base, J lost 7 bases, and 14 bases lay in between. CDR3 coding DNA: TGTGCCAGCAGTTTATCGGGGGGCTTGGAAAATGAGCAGTTCTTC. Translation gives CASSLSGGLENEQFF.

V gene TRBV9 combines with J gene TRBJ1-2, with no clear D. This CDR3 is 13 amino acids long. Germline CDR1 is SGDLS and CDR2 is YYNGEE. The V and J ends lost 6 bases and 4 bases respectively, with 13 bases between them. The CDR3 sequence is CASTRGAGYGYTF. The CDR3 nucleotides are TGTGCCAGCACCCGGGGAGCCGGCTATGGCTACACCTTC.

The J gene is TRBJ1-1, the V gene TRBV9; 9 bases match TRBD1. Germline CDR1 reads SGDLS; CDR2 reads YYNGEE. The V gene end was trimmed by 3 bases and the J gene end by 3 bases; junction bases not matched to a gene: 6. The CDR3 length is 15 residues. The CDR3 nucleotides read TGTGCCAGCAGCGCCTTGGGACAGGGTGACACTGAAGCTTTCTTT. It is translated as CASSALGQGDTEAFF.

This chain links TRBV28 with TRBJ1-2; D ambiguous. V was cut by 3 bases and J by 4 bases, with 15 bases left in between. Germline V gene sequence: CDR1 MDHEN, CDR2 SYDVKM. The CDR3 has 15 residues. CDR3 nucleotides: TGTGCCAGCAGTTTCGAGGGCCCCTACTCCTATGGCTACACCTTC. It translates to CASSFEGPYSYGYTF.

The chain is built from TRBV27 and TRBJ1-3; 8 bases align to TRBD1. The CDR3 covers 16 residues. The V and J ends lost 4 bases and 0 bases, in that order; junction bases with no gene match: 5. The germline gives CDR1 MNHEY, CDR2 SMNVEV (reference sequence). This CDR3 reads CASSSGTGYSGNTIYF. CDR3 bases: TGTGCCAGCAGTTCCGGGACAGGTTACTCTGGAAACACCATATATTTT.

This sequence joins TRBV19 and TRBJ1-2, with TRBD1 identical over 8 bases. The CDR3 length is 14 residues. Germline values: CDR1 LNHDA, CDR2 SQIVND (reference sequence). V shed 8 bases, J shed 0 bases, and the junction held 5 bases outside the gene matches. CDR3 amino acids: CASGDRKPNYGYTF. Here the CDR3 DNA reads TGTGCCAGTGGGGACAGGAAACCTAACTATGGCTACACCTTC.

This chain joins TRBV28 and TRBJ1-6; D gene ambiguous. V lost 7 bases to trimming and J lost 7 bases, with 8 bases between them. Germline CDR1 reads MDHEN; CDR2 reads SYDVKM. The CDR3 length is 12 residues. The CDR3 DNA reads TGTGCCAGCAATTATCTGAATTCACCCCTCCACTTT. This encodes CASNYLNSPLHF.

This chain uses TRBV7-2 with TRBJ2-2, with TRBD2 matching over 8 bases. This CDR3 spans 15 amino acids. V shed 8 bases, J shed 4 bases, and the junction held 9 bases outside the gene matches. Germline loops: CDR1 SGHTA, CDR2 FQGNSA. The CDR3 DNA reads TGTGCCAGCTGGCCTACTAGCGGATTCACCGGGGAGCTGTTTTTT. Translating it yields CASWPTSGFTGELFF.

CDR3 region: CAVKTLAGSNQPQHF. CDR3 bases: TGTGCCGTTAAGACGCTTGCGGGAAGCAATCAGCCCCAGCATTTT. The chain employs TRBV10-3 and TRBJ1-5, with unresolved D. The germline V gene encodes CDR1 ENHRY and CDR2 SYGVKD. Trimming shortened V by 11 bases and J by 1 base, and 18 bases separated the two germline ends. The CDR3 covers 15 residues.

The chain is built from TRBV7-2 and TRBJ1-1, with TRBD1 matching over 10 bases. The CDR3 loop spans 16 amino acids. V gave up 2 bases and J gave up 9 bases; unmatched junction bases: 12. Germline CDR1 reads SGHTA; CDR2 reads FQGNSA. In nucleotides, the CDR3 is TGTGCCAGCAGCTTACAACCGACGAGGGGACAGGGGAAAGCTTTCTTT. Its protein product is CASSLQPTRGQGKAFF.

This clone was picked up one time. The chain uses TRBV7-9 and TRBJ2-7; 7 bases align to TRBD1. The V gene's germline CDR1 is SEHNR and CDR2 FQNEAQ (reference sequence). This CDR3 has 15 residues. V shed 5 bases, J shed 4 bases, and the junction held 11 bases outside the gene matches. For the CDR3, the DNA is TGTGCCAGCAGCCCAGCGTTGGGACAGCTATACGAGCAGTACTTC. It encodes CASSPALGQLYEQYF.

The V call is TRBV4-1, the J call TRBJ1-1; unclear D gene. The CDR3 is 14 amino acids. Trimming left V 6 bases short and J 5 bases short, with 16 bases between. Germline lookup yields CDR1 MGHRA and CDR2 YSYEKL. The CDR3 spells CASSQFNGRTEAFF. The CDR3 DNA reads TGCGCCAGCAGTCAATTTAATGGGAGGACTGAAGCTTTCTTT.

A single count supports this clone. The J gene is TRBJ1-1, the V gene TRBV27; 7 bases match TRBD1. The CDR3 runs 14 residues. The V and J ends lost 2 bases and 5 bases, in that order; junction bases with no gene match: 5. Germline V lookup: CDR1 MNHEY, CDR2 SMNVEV (reference sequence). The CDR3 DNA reads as TGTGCCAGCAGTTTAACAGGGGCTCTTACTGAAGCTTTCTTT. It specifies CASSLTGALTEAFF.

Comment on this clone: Other DNA sequences in the sample encode the same CDR3. This rearrangement joins TRBV7-2 to TRBJ2-1, with D maybe TRBD1 (5 bases). Trimming removed 0 bases at V and 5 bases at J, with 5 bases between. The CDR3 is 13 amino acids. CDR1 is SGHTA and CDR2 is FQGNSA in the germline V gene. CDR3 sequence: CASSLARDNEQFF. The DNA for the CDR3 is TGTGCCAGCAGCTTAGCCAGGGACAATGAGCAGTTCTTC. The complete variable domain, with remaining parts taken from reference TRBV7-2 and TRBJ2-1, reads GAGVSQSPSNKVTEKGKDVELRCDPISGHTALYWYRQSLGQGLEFLIYFQGNSAPDKSGLPSDRFSAERTGGSVSTLTIQRTQQEDSAVYLCASSLARDNEQFFGPGTRLTVL.

This chain uses TRBV4-1 with TRBJ2-1, with 9 bases fitting TRBD1. The CDR3 sequence is 15 residues long. The V and J ends lost 3 bases and 5 bases, in that order; junction bases with no gene match: 5. Germline V gives CDR1 MGHRA, CDR2 YSYEKL. The CDR3 DNA is TGCGCCAGCAGCCATACAGGGGGCTTGAACAATGAGCAGTTCTTC. Its protein is CASSHTGGLNNEQFF.

In regard to this clone: In the same sample, other DNA sequences code for this CDR3. This sequence joins TRBV12-3 or TRBV12-4 and TRBJ1-1, with TRBD1 as a possible D gene (5 bases). Trimming took 6 bases from V and 0 from J, leaving 8 bases between them. The CDR3 has 13 residues. CDR3 region: CASSQQVNTEAFF. The CDR3 DNA reads as TGTGCCAGCAGCCAACAGGTGAACACTGAAGCTTTCTTT.

The chain has TRBV27 and TRBJ2-7, with D possibly matching TRBD1 (6 bases). The CDR3 spans 14 residues. V lost 5 bases, J lost 0 bases, and 11 bases lay in between. Per the germline V gene, CDR1 is MNHEY and CDR2 is SMNVEV (reference sequence). CDR3 bases: TGTGCCAGCAGTGAACAGGGATTCTCCTACGAGCAGTACTTC. Protein: CASSEQGFSYEQYF.

The V gene is TRBV7-2, the J gene TRBJ1-4; 10 nucleotides align to TRBD1. The V gene's germline CDR1 is SGHTA and CDR2 FQGNSA. The CDR3 totals 15 residues. Trimming cost V 4 bases and J 5 bases; bases outside gene matches: 4. Written as DNA, the CDR3 is TGTGCCAGCAGCTCGAGGACAGGGGGAAATGAAAAACTGTTTTTT. This gives the protein CASSSRTGGNEKLFF.

The chain combines TRBV28 with TRBJ2-3, with 8 bases lining up with TRBD2. Germline values: CDR1 MDHEN, CDR2 SYDVKM. This CDR3 has 17 residues. The ends lost 5 bases at V and 6 bases at J; junction bases unmatched: 16. The CDR3 region is CASSPDNLAGGADTQYF. The CDR3 nucleotides read TGTGCCAGCAGTCCCGATAATTTGGCGGGGGGCGCCGATACGCAGTATTTT.